Sequencing of this T cell receptor (beta chain) was carried out in a study of cytomegalovirus exposure and HLA in healthy donors. Findings and limits, study-wide: The likely explanation for a cluster of highly shared sequence variants was sequencing artifact. Among the CMV-associated chains, a few were confirmed in vitro as specific for CMV antigens.

As to this clone: The antigen remains unidentified.

The length of the CDR3 is 15 residues. Germline V gene sequence: CDR1 SGHRS, CDR2 YFSETQ. V was trimmed by 4 bases and J by 4 bases, leaving 14 bases between them. PCR was performed using 60 Vbeta and 13 Jbeta primers. Assay: immunoSEQ multiplex PCR; the TCRdb copy retains only in-frame clones and omits some. The repertoire has about 130,000 clones, approximately 74% of them found once; the top ten carry approximately 7%. The sequenced sample was PBMCs. This receptor was taken from a male donor in good health and CMV-seronegative. The gene calls are TRBV5-1 and TRBJ2-2; no firm D call. The CDR3 DNA is TGCGCCAGCAGCCTTGGGCTACCCTCCACCGGGGAGCTGTTTTTT. Its translation is CASSLGLPSTGELFF.